The rows below give T cell receptor beta chains drawn from one sample of a study of cytomegalovirus exposure and HLA in healthy donors. Sequenced by immunoSEQ multiplex PCR; TCRdb stores in-frame clones only, minus some. Altogether about 150,000 clones are present, about 60% being singletons, with the ten largest covering roughly 6.4%. Input material: PBMCs. These TCRs come from a woman aged 60-75 years in good health and CMV-seropositive. The CDR3 runs from the conserved cysteine through the conserved F or W. The D gene is left open where the match is weak. The listing skips clone size in some rows; elsewhere it reads once, few, many or a size class.

d_call j_call v_call cdr3_length clone_size cdr3_aa cdr3_nt
TRBD2 TRBJ2-7 TRBV7-2 17 few CASSLEVLAGATYEQYF TGTGCCAGCAGCTTAGAGGTACTAGCGGGCGCTACCTACGAGCAGTACTTC
. TRBJ1-2 TRBV28 15 . CASVPGGASNYGYTF TGTGCCAGCGTACCTGGGGGGGCCTCTAACTATGGCTACACCTTC
. TRBJ2-5 TRBV5-4 14 . CAGSLNGLQETQYF TGTGCCGGCAGCCTAAACGGTCTCCAAGAGACCCAGTACTTC
TRBD2 TRBJ2-1 TRBV29-1 15 . CSAFIAGRRVNEQFF TGCAGCGCATTTATAGCGGGAAGAAGGGTCAATGAGCAGTTCTTC
TRBD1 TRBJ1-1 TRBV28 16 . CASSLAAPGQGTEAFF TGTGCCAGCAGTTTAGCAGCACCGGGACAGGGGACTGAAGCTTTCTTT
. TRBJ1-2 TRBV6-5 13 . CASRPTNSGGYTF TGTGCCAGCAGACCTACAAACTCGGGGGGCTACACCTTC
. TRBJ1-1 TRBV7-9 15 . CASSTWDIRDTEAFF TGTGCCAGCAGCACCTGGGACATTCGGGACACTGAAGCTTTCTTT
. TRBJ2-7 TRBV30 15 . CAWSSFGRGIYEQYF TGTGCCTGGAGTTCCTTCGGTAGGGGCATCTACGAGCAGTACTTC
TRBD1 TRBJ2-5 TRBV5-1 15 few CASSDRQGGVETQYF TGCGCCAGCAGCGACCGACAGGGTGGTGTAGAGACCCAGTACTTC
. TRBJ2-7 TRBV6-5 15 few CASSRSGTRPYEQYF TGTGCCAGCAGCCGTTCCGGGACAAGACCCTACGAGCAGTACTTC
. TRBJ1-1 TRBV19 14 . CASSIVTGPTEAFF TGTGCCAGTAGTATAGTAACAGGGCCCACTGAAGCTTTCTTT
. TRBJ2-7 TRBV5-6 12 . CASSRGTYEQYF TGTGCCAGCAGCCGCGGAACCTACGAGCAGTACTTC
TRBD1 TRBJ1-3 TRBV28 16 . CASSPTDRASGNTIYF TGTGCCAGCAGTCCTACCGACAGGGCTTCTGGAAACACCATATATTTT
TRBD2 TRBJ2-1 TRBV4-2 15 . CASSPSGVSYNEQFF TGTGCCAGCAGCCCTAGCGGAGTCTCCTACAATGAGCAGTTCTTC
. TRBJ1-1 TRBV7-6 13 . CASAGLRDTEAFF TGTGCCAGCGCAGGGCTTCGGGACACTGAAGCTTTCTTT
. TRBJ1-1 TRBV5-1 14 . CASSLKDSSTEAFF TGCGCCAGCAGCTTGAAGGACTCAAGCACTGAAGCTTTCTTT
. TRBJ2-7 TRBV12-1 16 few CASSHIAGYFSYEQYF TGTGCCAGCAGTCATATAGCGGGATACTTCTCCTACGAGCAGTACTTC
TRBD1 TRBJ2-5 TRBV5-1 15 . CASSLGTGYLHDQYF TGCGCCAGCAGCTTGGGGACAGGGTACCTCCACGACCAGTACTTC
. TRBJ2-1 TRBV20-1 10 . CSAKRDEQFF TGCAGTGCTAAGAGGGATGAGCAGTTCTTC
TRBD1 TRBJ2-5 TRBV5-1 13 . CASTVTGLETQYF TGCGCCAGCACCGTGACAGGGCTAGAGACCCAGTACTTC
. TRBJ2-2 TRBV7-8 13 . CASSSDSPGELFF TGTGCCAGCAGCTCAGACTCCCCCGGGGAGCTGTTTTTT
TRBD2 TRBJ2-1 TRBV7-2 14 . CASTGGRYYNEQFF TGTGCCAGCACTGGCGGGAGGTACTACAATGAGCAGTTCTTC
. TRBJ2-5 TRBV20-1 11 few CSASGSETQYF TGCAGTGCTAGCGGGAGTGAGACCCAGTACTTC
TRBD2 TRBJ2-2 TRBV4-1 17 . CASSQIKTSANTGELFF TGCGCCAGCAGCCAAATTAAGACTAGCGCGAACACCGGGGAGCTGTTTTTT
TRBD1 TRBJ1-5 TRBV6-5 16 . CASSSSTGTSNQPQHF TGTGCCAGCAGTTCGTCGACAGGGACGAGCAATCAGCCCCAGCATTTT
. TRBJ2-1 TRBV28 15 . CASILSSATYNEQFF TGTGCCAGCATCCTTTCTAGCGCAACCTACAATGAGCAGTTCTTC
TRBD2 TRBJ2-3 TRBV4-1 17 . CASSQDGTSGSIDTQYF TGCGCCAGCAGCCAAGATGGCACTAGCGGGAGTATAGATACGCAGTATTTT
. TRBJ2-3 TRBV7-2 12 few CASSTYTDTQYF TGTGCCAGCAGCACCTACACAGATACGCAGTATTTT
TRBD2 TRBJ2-1 TRBV9 16 . CASSVESSGAYNEQFF TGTGCCAGCAGCGTAGAAAGTAGCGGGGCGTACAATGAGCAGTTCTTC
. TRBJ1-2 TRBV21-1 14 . CASREPGQGYGYTF TGTGCCAGCAGGGAGCCGGGACAGGGTTATGGCTACACCTTC
TRBD1 TRBJ1-4 TRBV7-2 15 . CASSYRTGGGEKLFF TGTGCCAGCAGCTACCGGACAGGCGGCGGTGAAAAACTGTTTTTT
. TRBJ2-1 TRBV5-8 15 . CASSLGTSLGNEQFF TGTGCCAGCAGCTTGGGAACTAGTTTGGGCAATGAGCAGTTCTTC
. TRBJ2-3 TRBV7-2 13 few CASSPQDSYTQYF TGTGCCAGCAGCCCACAAGACAGTTATACGCAGTATTTT
. TRBJ2-7 TRBV19 14 . CASSIGQGAYEQYF TGTGCCAGTAGTATAGGGCAGGGTGCCTACGAGCAGTACTTC
. TRBJ2-7 TRBV4-1 14 . CASSQDSLMREKYF TGCGCCAGCAGCCAAGATTCGTTGATGCGGGAAAAGTACTTC
TRBD2 TRBJ2-2 TRBV4-3 14 . CASSQGTSGGELFF TGCGCCAGCAGCCAAGGGACTAGCGGCGGGGAGCTGTTTTTT
. TRBJ1-1 TRBV18 13 . CASSLAQNTEAFF TGTGCCAGCTCACTTGCACAGAACACTGAAGCTTTCTTT
. TRBJ2-7 TRBV30 12 few CAWKGERYEQYF TGTGCCTGGAAGGGGGAGCGCTACGAGCAGTACTTC
TRBD1 TRBJ1-5 TRBV28 14 . CASSWGQANQPQHF TGTGCCAGCAGTTGGGGACAGGCAAATCAGCCCCAGCATTTT
. TRBJ1-1 TRBV5-1 13 few CASSLGLQGEAFF TGCGCCAGCAGCTTGGGGCTTCAGGGTGAAGCTTTCTTT
. TRBJ2-7 TRBV23-1 17 . CASSQSEEGDTVREQYF TGCGCCAGCAGTCAATCGGAGGAAGGGGACACGGTCCGGGAGCAGTACTTC
TRBD2 TRBJ2-1 TRBV27 18 . CASSLGARTSGSSNEQFF TGTGCCAGCAGTTTAGGCGCGAGGACTAGCGGGAGTAGCAATGAGCAGTTCTTC
. TRBJ1-1 TRBV9 14 few CASSVGGRNTEAFF TGTGCCAGCAGCGTAGGAGGAAGGAACACTGAAGCTTTCTTT
. TRBJ2-1 TRBV30 14 . CAWSTGTGTNEQFF TGTGCCTGGAGTACTGGGACGGGGACTAATGAGCAGTTCTTC
TRBD1 TRBJ2-1 TRBV19 15 . CASSNRGHKYNEQFF TGTGCCAGTAGTAACAGGGGACATAAGTACAATGAGCAGTTCTTC
. TRBJ2-7 TRBV18 13 . CASSRDTTYEQYF TGTGCCAGCTCCCGCGACACAACCTACGAGCAGTACTTC
. TRBJ2-1 TRBV30 15 . CACSPSSQRWNEQFF TGTGCCTGCTCCCCCTCTAGTCAGCGGTGGAATGAGCAGTTCTTC
TRBD2 TRBJ2-1 TRBV2 13 . CASSDGTNNEQFF TGTGCCAGCAGTGACGGGACTAACAATGAGCAGTTCTTC
TRBD2 TRBJ2-1 TRBV19 15 . CASSIGTSAPQWQFF TGTGCCAGTAGTATAGGGACTAGCGCCCCACAATGGCAGTTCTTC
TRBD1 TRBJ2-7 TRBV9 14 once CASSVGQGDYEQYF TGTGCCAGCAGCGTAGGACAGGGGGATTACGAGCAGTACTTC
TRBD2 TRBJ2-1 TRBV11-2 16 . CASSWLAASSYNEQFF TGTGCCAGCAGCTGGCTAGCGGCTAGCTCCTACAATGAGCAGTTCTTC
. TRBJ1-3 TRBV27 15 few CASRGAAVSGNTIYF TGTGCCAGCAGGGGGGCCGCTGTCTCTGGAAACACCATATATTTT
. TRBJ1-3 TRBV5-1 17 . CASSLGLMAGSGNTIYF TGCGCCAGCAGCTTGGGATTAATGGCGGGCTCTGGAAACACCATATATTTT
. TRBJ1-6 TRBV7-9 15 . CASTSTGSDNSPLHF TGTGCCAGCACCTCTACAGGGAGTGATAATTCACCCCTCCACTTT
. TRBJ1-5 TRBV27 15 . CASSFSGRRLEPQHF TGTGCCAGCAGTTTCTCGGGCAGGAGGTTGGAGCCCCAGCATTTT